One and the same sample provided the 25 T cell receptor beta chains below, sequenced in a study of blood T cell repertoires in COVID-19. Libraries were prepared by immunoSEQ multiplex PCR; TCRdb keeps only in-frame clonotypes and omits some of them. The sample contains over 70,000 clones, about 88% of which appear only once. Sequencing was carried out using peripheral blood. The receptors stem from a human donor in a cohort sampled during active COVID-19.

The V and J genes are TRBV2 and TRBJ1-1; D perhaps matches TRBD1 (5 bases). Trimming stripped 4 bases from V and 4 bases from J, with 13 bases between. Per germline, CDR1 SNHLY and CDR2 FYNNEI. This CDR3 spans 14 amino acids. DNA of the CDR3: TGTGCCAGCAGTGCGTCTACCCAGGGCACTGAAGCTTTCTTT. It is translated as CASSASTQGTEAFF. Based on the CDR3 plus reference TRBV2 and TRBJ1-1, the full variable domain is EPEVTQTPSHQVTQMGQEVILRCVPISNHLYFYWYRQILGQKVEFLVSFYNNEISEKSEIFDDQFSVERPDGSNFTLKIRSTKLEDSAMYFCASSASTQGTEAFFGQGTRLTVV.

The chain joins TRBV6-1 to TRBJ2-1, with D hard to call. Germline V gives CDR1 MNHNS, CDR2 SASEGT. The CDR3 has 15 amino acids. V was cut by 3 bases and J by 4 bases, with 13 bases left in between. CDR3 in DNA: TGTGCCAGCAGTGAGGCCACCGGGTATTACAATGAGCAGTTCTTC. It is translated as CASSEATGYYNEQFF.

In the case of this clone: Sequence at one end of the junction differs from germline and may be a read error. The rearrangement uses TRBV9 and TRBJ2-3; 10 bases align to TRBD2. CDR1 and CDR2 (germline): SGDLS, YYNGEE. The CDR3 loop spans 16 amino acids. The chain's CDR3 is CASSPPGLASTYTQYF. The CDR3 DNA reads TGTGCCAGCAGCCCCCCGGGACTAGCGAGCACATATACGCAGTATTTT. Full variable domain (missing parts from reference TRBV9 and TRBJ2-3): DSGVTQTPKHLITATGQRVTLRCSPRSGDLSVYWYQQSLDQGLQFLIQYYNGEERAKGNILERFSAQQFPDLHSELNLSSLELGDSALYFCASSPPGLASTYTQYFGPGTRLTVL.

V gene TRBV16 combines with J gene TRBJ1-3, with a tentative D call TRBD1 (5 bases). From germline, CDR1 is KGHSY and CDR2 FQNENV. This CDR3 has 17 residues. V was clipped by 2 bases and J by 0 bases, with 14 bases between them. The CDR3 bases are TGTGCCAGCAGCCAAATCGTAGGGACTTTCTCTGGAAACACCATATATTTT. This sequence encodes CASSQIVGTFSGNTIYF. Full variable domain (remainder filled in from reference TRBV16 and TRBJ1-3): GEEVAQTPKHLVRGEGQKAKLYCAPIKGHSYVFWYQQVLKNEFKFLISFQNENVFDETGMPKERFSAKCLPNSPCSLEIQATKLEDSAVYFCASSQIVGTFSGNTIYFGEGSWLTVV.

This chain connects TRBV7-3 to TRBJ2-1, with 8 bases identical to TRBD1. The germline V gene encodes CDR1 SGHTA and CDR2 FQGTGA. The CDR3 is 15 amino acids. J was trimmed by 3 bases and V by 5 bases; bases with no gene match: 6. Written as DNA, the CDR3 is TGTGCCAGCAGCGCTACAGGGGGTCTCTACAATGAGCAGTTCTTC. Protein sequence: CASSATGGLYNEQFF.

The rearrangement joins TRBV19 to TRBJ2-3; D not resolved. V was clipped by 3 bases and J by 5 bases, with 9 bases between them. Looked up from germline, CDR1 is LNHDA and CDR2 is SQIVND (reference sequence). The CDR3 extends over 13 amino acids. The CDR3 is CASSMASRDTQYF. The CDR3 DNA follows: TGTGCCAGTAGTATGGCTTCCAGAGATACGCAGTATTTT.

The rearrangement links TRBV18 to TRBJ2-6; 7 bases align to TRBD1. The CDR3 loop spans 15 amino acids. The J segment lost 1 base and the V segment lost 5 bases, leaving 2 bases of the junction unmatched. The germline V gene encodes CDR1 KGHSH and CDR2 LQKENI. The CDR3 DNA follows: TGTGCCAGCTCATCGACAGGGTCTGGGGCCAACGTCCTGACTTTC. This sequence encodes CASSSTGSGANVLTF.

This chain uses TRBV6-1 with TRBJ1-5; TRBD1 matches 9 bases. The V segment lost 2 bases and the J segment 4 bases; nucleotides outside the gene matches: 3. The CDR3 extends over 15 amino acids. Germline assignment: CDR1 MNHNS and CDR2 SASEGT. CDR3 bases: TGTGCCAGCAGTGAAAGGGACAGGGTAAATCAGCCCCAGCATTTT. It yields the protein CASSERDRVNQPQHF.

V usage is TRBV6-2 or TRBV6-3 and J usage is TRBJ2-4, with TRBD2 as a possible D gene (5 bases). The CDR3 runs 16 residues. Germline assignment: CDR1 MNHEY and CDR2 SVGEGT. V was trimmed by 6 bases and J by 3 bases, leaving 18 bases between them. The CDR3 is CASSLISRTGKNIQYF. DNA of the CDR3: TGTGCCAGCAGCCTCATCTCCAGGACTGGCAAAAACATTCAGTACTTC.

The chain links TRBV24-1 to TRBJ2-3, with D perhaps matching TRBD2 (6 bases). CDR3 length equals 12 residues. The germline V gene has CDR1 KGHDR and CDR2 SFDVKD. V lost 7 bases and J 9 bases, leaving 13 bases between the germline ends. The CDR3 DNA sequence: TGTGCCACCAGCGTTTGGGGGAGGACGCAGTATTTT. It is translated as CATSVWGRTQYF.

CDR3 coding DNA: TGTGCCAGCAGTGGACAGCCGAGCTCCTACAATGAGCAGTTCTTC. Its translation: CASSGQPSSYNEQFF. This rearrangement joins TRBV9 to TRBJ2-1; the D gene is possibly TRBD1 (6 bases). Trimming removed 5 bases from V and 0 bases from J, with 12 bases in between. The CDR3 totals 15 residues. Germline CDR1 and CDR2: SGDLS and YYNGEE.

This clone has just one count. V is TRBV19 and J is TRBJ2-2; possibly TRBD1 for D (6 bases). This CDR3 spans 19 amino acids. V was trimmed by 2 bases and J by 2 bases, leaving 21 bases between them. Germline CDR1 is LNHDA and CDR2 is SQIVND (reference sequence). Written as DNA, the CDR3 is TGTGCCAGTAGTATAATAAGGGCAGGGGAATTGACTAACACCGGGGAGCTGTTTTTT. The encoded protein is CASSIIRAGELTNTGELFF.

This clone was seen a single time. This chain uses TRBV3-1 (or the pseudogene TRBV3-2) with TRBJ2-5; D is ambiguous. This CDR3 spans 13 amino acids. V was clipped by 1 base and J by 6 bases, with 9 bases between them. Germline V gene data show CDR1 as LGHDT and CDR2 as YNNKEL (reference sequence). CDR3 bases: TGTGCCAGCAGCCAAGGGGCAGGTCAGACCCAGTACTTC. Its translation is CASSQGAGQTQYF.

V gene TRBV28 combines with J gene TRBJ1-2; no clear D gene. The CDR3 is made up of 13 amino acids. Trimming shortened V by 2 bases and J by 2 bases, and 6 bases separated the two germline ends. Germline values: CDR1 MDHEN, CDR2 SYDVKM. The CDR3 nucleotides are TGTGCCAGCAGTTTAGGGCAAAACTATGGCTACACCTTC. It translates to CASSLGQNYGYTF.

The chain carries TRBV5-1 and TRBJ2-7; D not certain. Germline CDR1 SGHRS, CDR2 YFSETQ. The CDR3 has 14 residues. The V end lost 1 base, the J end lost 5 bases, and 13 bases lay between the germline ends. The CDR3, as DNA: TGCGCCAGCAGCTTGCGGAGCGCCGTGGACGAGCAGTACTTC. This translates into CASSLRSAVDEQYF.

The CDR3, as DNA: TGTGCCAGCAGCGGATCTAGCGGGGGGGCCAATGAGCAGTTCTTC. Encoded protein: CASSGSSGGANEQFF. The genes are TRBV7-3 and TRBJ2-1; 12 nucleotides agree with TRBD2. Trimming removed 5 bases from V and 6 bases from J; junction bases left unmatched: 5. Germline V lookup: CDR1 SGHTA, CDR2 FQGTGA. The CDR3 runs to 15 residues.

This chain connects TRBV18 to TRBJ2-5, with 8 bases lining up with TRBD2. CDR1 is KGHSH and CDR2 is LQKENI in the germline V gene. With V trimmed by 3 bases and J by 5 bases, 5 bases remained unmatched. This CDR3 region has 14 residues. The CDR3 region has the DNA TGTGCCAGCTCACCCCCGGGGGGGAAGGAGACCCAGTACTTC. This codes for CASSPPGGKETQYF. The variable domain in full, with the rest retrieved from reference TRBV18 and TRBJ2-5, is NAGVMQNPRHLVRRRGQEARLRCSPMKGHSHVYWYRQLPEEGLKFMVYLQKENIIDESGMPKERFSAEFPKEGPSILRIQQVVRGDSAAYFCASSPPGGKETQYFGPGTRLLVL.

The genes are TRBV28 and TRBJ1-3; TRBD1 matches 8 bases. Germline-derived CDR1 and CDR2 are MDHEN and SYDVKM. Losses at the gene ends were 4 bases for V and 4 bases for J; bases not matched to a gene: 9. The CDR3 spans 16 residues. CDR3 bases: TGTGCCAGCAGTTCACTCAGGGGGCCTGCCGGAAACACCATATATTTT. The encoded protein is CASSSLRGPAGNTIYF.

Comment on this clone: This sample includes further DNA sequences coding for the same CDR3. V is TRBV9 and J is TRBJ2-2; maybe TRBD2 (6 bases). Trimming took 0 bases from V and 0 from J, leaving 9 bases between them. Germline CDR1 SGDLS, CDR2 YYNGEE. The CDR3 extends over 16 amino acids. CDR3 bases: TGTGCCAGCAGCGTAGGGGGCGGGACGAACACCGGGGAGCTGTTTTTT. Its translation is CASSVGGGTNTGELFF.

The chain combines TRBV21-1 with TRBJ2-5; TRBD1, the D gene given by the table, was not confirmed from the DNA. TRBV21-1 corresponds to a pseudogene. The CDR3 loop spans 16 amino acids. The DNA for the CDR3 is TGTGCCAGCAGCAAAGATCGGGACAGGGGGATAGAGACCCAGTACTTC. Translated, it gives CASSKDRDRGIETQYF.

The J gene is TRBJ1-1, the V gene TRBV2, with 7 bases identical to TRBD1. The CDR3 spans 14 residues. Germline trimming cut 7 bases from V and 1 base from J; bases unmatched to any gene: 6. In germline, CDR1 is SNHLY, CDR2 FYNNEI. CDR3 residues: CASTLEGANTEAFF. CDR3 bases: TGTGCCAGCACCCTTGAGGGGGCGAACACTGAAGCTTTCTTT.

This rearrangement joins TRBV7-9 to TRBJ2-2; a possible D gene is TRBD1 (6 bases). Trimming took 7 bases from V and 5 from J, leaving 17 bases between them. The CDR3 consists of 15 residues. The V gene's germline CDR1 is SEHNR and CDR2 FQNEAQ (reference sequence). CDR3 sequence: CASTKDRLETGELFF. CDR3 sequence (DNA): TGTGCCAGCACCAAAGACAGGTTGGAGACCGGGGAGCTGTTTTTT.

The chain has TRBV4-1 and TRBJ2-1, with D possibly being TRBD2 (6 bases). Germline V gene sequence: CDR1 MGHRA, CDR2 YSYEKL. The CDR3 is 17 amino acids. Between the trimmed V and J ends, which lost 1 base and 4 bases, there was a span of 17 bases. CDR3 amino acids: CASSQAGLAPTYNEQFF. CDR3 sequence (DNA): TGCGCCAGCAGCCAAGCGGGTCTAGCGCCGACATACAATGAGCAGTTCTTC.

V usage is TRBV5-1 and J usage is TRBJ2-3, with TRBD1 matching 9 bases. Germline V gives CDR1 SGHRS, CDR2 YFSETQ. With V trimmed by 0 bases and J by 9 bases, 14 bases remained unmatched. This CDR3 comprises 17 residues. The CDR3 nucleotides read TGCGCCAGCAGCTTGGCCGGCCCCGGGACAGGGCAGCACACGCAGTATTTT. Its protein product is CASSLAGPGTGQHTQYF.

V is TRBV19 and J is TRBJ2-1, with a possible D match to TRBD1 (6 bases). The CDR3 runs 13 residues. Germline V gene lookup returns CDR1 LNHDA and CDR2 SQIVND (reference sequence). V was trimmed by 10 bases and J by 3 bases, leaving 13 bases between them. CDR3 protein: CATRQALYNEQFF. The CDR3 DNA reads TGTGCCACGAGACAGGCGCTCTACAATGAGCAGTTCTTC. The whole variable domain, filled in from reference TRBV19 and TRBJ2-1, reads DGGITQSPKYLFRKEGQNVTLSCEQNLNHDAMYWYRQDPGQGLRLIYYSQIVNDFQKGDIAEGYSVSREKKESFPLTVTSAQKNPTAFYLCATRQALYNEQFFGPGTRLTVL.